This T cell receptor beta chain originates from a study of response to subunit inactivated influenza vaccine. TCRdb reanalysed the RT-PCR reads using MiXCR and keeps one entry per CDR3 protein. The sample holds 400,000 to 650,000 distinct CDR3 sequences, around 7.9% seen once. From germline, CDR1 is SNHLY and CDR2 FYNNEI. The V and J ends lost 7 bases and 0 bases respectively, with 14 bases between them. This CDR3 region has 15 residues. Study-level results: Each seasonal flu vaccination may recruit only limited new T cells, authors suggested.

As for this clonotype: No antigen is known for it.

Sequencing used PBMCs from blood, obtained about 23 months after vaccination. The chain recombines TRBV2 with TRBJ2-3; possibly TRBD2 for D (6 bases). The TCR comes from a man aged 50 to 75 who received an inactivated influenza vaccine. The DNA of the CDR3 is TGTGCCAGCAAGTCTCGTAGCGGAAGCACAGATACGCAGTATTTT. It translates to CASKSRSGSTDTQYF.